This TCR beta chain was captured in a study of cytomegalovirus exposure and HLA in healthy donors. Study-wide context: Falling in the Caucasian-associated ancestry cluster were about 83% of 398 genotyped donors.

Notes on the study in general: Cytomegalovirus-associated status was assigned to around 160 TCR beta chains. By a later analysis, the bulk of CMV-associated TCR beta chains appeared HLA-restricted.

In regard to this clone: Its cognate antigen is unknown.

Primers: 60 Vbeta forward and 13 Jbeta reverse. Clones were sequenced by immunoSEQ multiplex PCR, and TCRdb holds only the in-frame ones, with some missing. This table holds fewer than 120,000 clones, around four fifths found once. The CDR3 runs 14 residues. The V end was cut by 1 base, the J end by 4 bases, with 10 bases between. The germline V gene encodes CDR1 LNHDA and CDR2 SQIVND (reference sequence). The TCR sequence derives from a woman aged 60-75 years in good health and CMV-seropositive. The source material was PBMCs. This rearrangement joins TRBV19 to TRBJ2-5, with TRBD1 as a possible D gene (6 bases). The CDR3 DNA sequence: TGTGCCAGTAGTATAGGGTCAGGGGCAGAGACCCAGTACTTC. Translation: CASSIGSGAETQYF.